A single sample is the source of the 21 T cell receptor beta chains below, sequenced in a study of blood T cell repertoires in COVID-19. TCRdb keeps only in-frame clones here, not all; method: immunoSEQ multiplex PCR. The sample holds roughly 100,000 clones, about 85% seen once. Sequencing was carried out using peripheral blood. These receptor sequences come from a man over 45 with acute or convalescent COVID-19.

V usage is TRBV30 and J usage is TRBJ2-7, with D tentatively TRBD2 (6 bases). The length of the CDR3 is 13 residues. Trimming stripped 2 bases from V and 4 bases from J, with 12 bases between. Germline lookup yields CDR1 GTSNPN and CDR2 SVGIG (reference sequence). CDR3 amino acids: CAWSWGRTYEQYF. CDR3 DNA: TGTGCCTGGAGTTGGGGGAGGACGTACGAGCAGTACTTC.

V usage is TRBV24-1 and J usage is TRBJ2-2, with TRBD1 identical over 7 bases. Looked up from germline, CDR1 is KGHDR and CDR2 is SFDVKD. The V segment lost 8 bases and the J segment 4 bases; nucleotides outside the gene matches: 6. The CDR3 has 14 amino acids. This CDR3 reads CATTGTASTGELFF. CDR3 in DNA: TGTGCCACCACGGGGACAGCCAGCACCGGGGAGCTGTTTTTT.

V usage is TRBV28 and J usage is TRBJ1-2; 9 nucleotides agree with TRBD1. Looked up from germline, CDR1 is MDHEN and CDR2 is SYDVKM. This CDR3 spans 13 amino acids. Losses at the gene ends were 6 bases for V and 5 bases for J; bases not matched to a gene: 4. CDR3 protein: CASSNDRGYGYTF. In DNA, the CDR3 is TGTGCCAGCAGCAACGACAGGGGGTATGGCTACACCTTC.

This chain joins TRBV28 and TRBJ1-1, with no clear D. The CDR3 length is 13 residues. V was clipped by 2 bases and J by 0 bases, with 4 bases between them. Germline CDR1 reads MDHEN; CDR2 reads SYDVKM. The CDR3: CASSLSLNTEAFF. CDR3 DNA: TGTGCCAGCAGTTTAAGCTTGAACACTGAAGCTTTCTTT.

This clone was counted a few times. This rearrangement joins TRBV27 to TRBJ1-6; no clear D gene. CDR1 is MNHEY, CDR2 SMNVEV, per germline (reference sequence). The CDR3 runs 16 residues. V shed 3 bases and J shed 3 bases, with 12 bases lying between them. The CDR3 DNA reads TGTGCCAGCAGTTTCGGTGGGCCTAACTATAATTCACCCCTCCACTTT. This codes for CASSFGGPNYNSPLHF.

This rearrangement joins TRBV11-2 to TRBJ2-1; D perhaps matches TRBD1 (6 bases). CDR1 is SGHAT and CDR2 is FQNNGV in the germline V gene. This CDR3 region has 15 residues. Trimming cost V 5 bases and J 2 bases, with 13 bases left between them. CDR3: CASSAPGTTYNEQFF. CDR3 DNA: TGTGCCAGCAGCGCCCCCGGGACAACCTACAATGAGCAGTTCTTC.

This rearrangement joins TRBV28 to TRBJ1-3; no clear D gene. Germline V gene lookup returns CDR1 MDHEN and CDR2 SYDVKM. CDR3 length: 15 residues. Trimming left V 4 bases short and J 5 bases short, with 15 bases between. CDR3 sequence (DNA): TGTGCCAGCAGTTCGGCAGGCGGAGGGCGAAACACCATATATTTT. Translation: CASSSAGGGRNTIYF.

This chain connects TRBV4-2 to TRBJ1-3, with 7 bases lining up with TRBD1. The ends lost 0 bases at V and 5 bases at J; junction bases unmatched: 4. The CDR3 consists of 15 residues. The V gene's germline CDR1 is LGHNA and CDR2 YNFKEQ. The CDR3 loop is CASSQDLGQRNTIYF. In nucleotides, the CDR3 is TGTGCCAGCAGCCAAGATCTGGGACAGAGAAACACCATATATTTT.

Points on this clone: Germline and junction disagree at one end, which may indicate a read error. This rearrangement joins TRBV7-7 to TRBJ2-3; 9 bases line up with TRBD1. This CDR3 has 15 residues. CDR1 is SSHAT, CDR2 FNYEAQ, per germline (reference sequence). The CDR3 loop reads CASSLGDRVKDTQYF. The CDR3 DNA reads TGTGCTAGCAGCTTAGGGGACAGGGTGAAAGATACGCAGTATTTT.

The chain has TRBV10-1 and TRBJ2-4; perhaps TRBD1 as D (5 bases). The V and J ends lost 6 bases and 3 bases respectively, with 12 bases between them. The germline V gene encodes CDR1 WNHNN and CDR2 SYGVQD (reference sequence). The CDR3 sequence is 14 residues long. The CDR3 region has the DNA TGCGCCAGCAGAGTTGACAGAGACAAAAACATTCAGTACTTC. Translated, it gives CASRVDRDKNIQYF.

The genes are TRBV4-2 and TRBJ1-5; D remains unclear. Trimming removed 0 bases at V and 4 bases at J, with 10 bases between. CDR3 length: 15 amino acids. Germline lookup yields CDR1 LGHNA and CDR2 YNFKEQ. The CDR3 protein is CASSQDGQLNQPQHF. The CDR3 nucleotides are TGTGCCAGCAGCCAAGATGGGCAGTTGAATCAGCCCCAGCATTTT.

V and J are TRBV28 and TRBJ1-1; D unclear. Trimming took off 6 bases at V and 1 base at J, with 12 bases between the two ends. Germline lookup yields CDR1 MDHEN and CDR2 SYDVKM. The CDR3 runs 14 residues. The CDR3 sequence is CASRGWSGNTEAFF. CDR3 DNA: TGTGCCAGCAGAGGCTGGTCGGGGAACACTGAAGCTTTCTTT.

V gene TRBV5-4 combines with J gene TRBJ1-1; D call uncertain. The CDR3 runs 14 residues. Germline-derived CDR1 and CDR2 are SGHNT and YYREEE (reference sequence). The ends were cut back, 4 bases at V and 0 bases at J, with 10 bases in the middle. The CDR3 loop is CASSAFTLNTEAFF. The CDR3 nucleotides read TGTGCCAGCAGCGCGTTTACCCTGAACACTGAAGCTTTCTTT.

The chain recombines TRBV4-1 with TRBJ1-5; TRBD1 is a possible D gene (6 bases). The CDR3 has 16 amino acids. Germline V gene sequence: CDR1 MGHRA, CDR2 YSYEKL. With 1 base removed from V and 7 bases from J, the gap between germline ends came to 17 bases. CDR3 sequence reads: CASSQGAGEIGQPQHF. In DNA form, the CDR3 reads TGCGCCAGCAGCCAAGGGGCAGGGGAAATCGGACAGCCCCAGCATTTT.

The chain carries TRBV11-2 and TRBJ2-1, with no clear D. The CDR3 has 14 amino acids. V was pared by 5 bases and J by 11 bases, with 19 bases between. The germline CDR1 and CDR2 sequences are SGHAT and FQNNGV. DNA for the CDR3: TGTGCCAGCAGCCCGAGTCCGGTCCCCAGGCAGCAGTTCTTC. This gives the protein CASSPSPVPRQQFF.

The CDR3 nucleotides read TGCGCCAGCAGCTTACGGACAGGGGGATCAAATGGCTACACCTTC. It is translated as CASSLRTGGSNGYTF. The chain couples TRBV5-1 to TRBJ1-2, with 10 bases lining up with TRBD1. The junction had 7 bases not matched to a gene; V was cut back by 2 bases and J by 6 bases. CDR1 and CDR2 (germline): SGHRS, YFSETQ. CDR3 size: 15 residues. The full variable domain, rest sourced from reference TRBV5-1 and TRBJ1-2, is KAGVTQTPRYLIKTRGQQVTLSCSPISGHRSVSWYQQTPGQGLQFLFEYFSETQRNKGNFPGRFSGRQFSNSRSEMNVSTLELGDSALYLCASSLRTGGSNGYTFGSGTRLTVV.

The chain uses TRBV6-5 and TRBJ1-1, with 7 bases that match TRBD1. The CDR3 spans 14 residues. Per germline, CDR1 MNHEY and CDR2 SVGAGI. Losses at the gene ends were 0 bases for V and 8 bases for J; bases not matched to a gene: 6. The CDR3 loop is CASSYSFLDREAFF. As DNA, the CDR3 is TGTGCCAGCAGTTACTCTTTTTTGGACAGGGAAGCTTTCTTT.

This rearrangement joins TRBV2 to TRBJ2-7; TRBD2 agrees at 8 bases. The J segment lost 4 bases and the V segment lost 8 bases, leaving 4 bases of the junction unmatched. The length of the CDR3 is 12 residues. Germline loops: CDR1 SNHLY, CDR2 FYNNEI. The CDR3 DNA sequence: TGTGCCAGCCAGCGGGGGACGTACGAGCAGTACTTC. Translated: CASQRGTYEQYF. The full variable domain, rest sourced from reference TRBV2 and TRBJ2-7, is EPEVTQTPSHQVTQMGQEVILRCVPISNHLYFYWYRQILGQKVEFLVSFYNNEISEKSEIFDDQFSVERPDGSNFTLKIRSTKLEDSAMYFCASQRGTYEQYFGPGTRLTVT.

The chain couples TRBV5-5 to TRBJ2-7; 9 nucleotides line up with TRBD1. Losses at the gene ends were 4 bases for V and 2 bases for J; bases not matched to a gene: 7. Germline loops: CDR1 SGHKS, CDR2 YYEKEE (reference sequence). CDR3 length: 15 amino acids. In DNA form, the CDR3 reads TGTGCCAGCAGCCGGGGACAGGGAGTGGCCTACGAGCAGTACTTC. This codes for CASSRGQGVAYEQYF. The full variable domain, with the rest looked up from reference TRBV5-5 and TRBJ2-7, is DAGVTQSPTHLIKTRGQQVTLRCSPISGHKSVSWYQQVLGQGPQFIFQYYEKEERGRGNFPDRFSARQFPNYSSELNVNALLLGDSALYLCASSRGQGVAYEQYFGPGTRLTVT.

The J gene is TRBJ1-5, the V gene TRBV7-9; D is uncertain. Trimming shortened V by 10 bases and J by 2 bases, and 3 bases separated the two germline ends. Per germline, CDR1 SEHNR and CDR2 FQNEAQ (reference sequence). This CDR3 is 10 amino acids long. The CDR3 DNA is TGTGCCACCGGCAATCAGCCCCAGCATTTT. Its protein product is CATGNQPQHF. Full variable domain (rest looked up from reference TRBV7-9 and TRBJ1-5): DTGVSQNPRHKITKRGQNVTFRCDPISEHNRLYWYRQTLGQGPEFLTYFQNEAQLEKSRLLSDRFSAERPKGSFSTLEIQRTEQGDSAMYLCATGNQPQHFGDGTRLSIL.

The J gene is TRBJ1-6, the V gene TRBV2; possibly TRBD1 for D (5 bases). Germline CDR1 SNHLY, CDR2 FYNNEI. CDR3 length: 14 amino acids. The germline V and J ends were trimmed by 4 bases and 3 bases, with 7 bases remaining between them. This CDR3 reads CASSGQLYNSPLHF. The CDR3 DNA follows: TGTGCCAGCAGTGGACAGCTCTATAATTCACCCCTCCACTTT. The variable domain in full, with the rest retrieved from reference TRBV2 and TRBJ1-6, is EPEVTQTPSHQVTQMGQEVILRCVPISNHLYFYWYRQILGQKVEFLVSFYNNEISEKSEIFDDQFSVERPDGSNFTLKIRSTKLEDSAMYFCASSGQLYNSPLHFGNGTRLTVT.